This TCR beta chain derives from a study of radiotherapy plus CTLA-4 blockade in lung cancer. Study in general: In less than 20% of patients, objective responses were seen; 31% had disease control. General study findings and limits: Early shifts in blood T cell clones, with interferon-beta, reportedly predicted response best. In blood, tumor-derived TCR clones expanded after radiotherapy plus ipilimumab.

CTLA-4 blockade using ipilimumab, together with focal radiation, was received by patients with chemo-refractory metastatic non-small-cell lung cancer. Notes on this clone: Its antigen is still unknown.

Using immunoSEQ multiplex PCR, the repertoire was profiled, and TCRdb retains in-frame clones only, with some absent. The sample carries some 64,000 clones, around 77% recorded once. CDR1 and CDR2 (germline): SGHRS, YFSETQ. The CDR3 loop spans 14 amino acids. The V gene lost 0 bases and the J gene lost 1 base, with 7 bases spanning the gap. The origin of this receptor is a human donor with non-small cell lung cancer whose response to radiotherapy plus ipilimumab could not be evaluated. Some clones in this sample may be carry-over from other donors' samples. V and J are TRBV5-1 and TRBJ2-5, with a possible D match to TRBD1 (5 bases). The sequencing here drew on peripheral blood, taken from a patient treated with radiotherapy plus ipilimumab. This CDR3 is CASSLATGQETQYF. In DNA form, the CDR3 reads TGCGCCAGCAGCTTGGCTACAGGCCAAGAGACCCAGTACTTC.